Below, 21 T cell receptor beta chains from the same sample are listed, as sequenced in a study of T cell repertoires in cytomegalovirus infection. TCRdb re-analysed the reads in MiXCR, keeping a single row per CDR3 protein. This table has a few hundred thousand distinct CDR3 sequences, 17% appearing once. The sequencing input was PBMCs. Receptors originate from a human donor in good health (CMV status not recorded). Some clones in this sample may be carry-over from other donors' samples.

This clonotype was counted many times. This rearrangement joins TRBV7-2 to TRBJ1-1; D gene unclear. The ends were cut back, 4 bases at V and 0 bases at J, with 9 bases in the middle. Germline loops: CDR1 SGHTA, CDR2 FQGNSA. The CDR3 spans 14 residues. For the CDR3, the DNA is TGTGCCAGCAGCTCAAAACACTTGAACACTGAAGCTTTCTTT. Translation: CASSSKHLNTEAFF.

A remark on this clonotype: An end of the junction differs from the germline gene, which may be a read error. This chain links TRBV12-3 or TRBV12-4 with TRBJ2-3; no firm D call. This CDR3 has 15 residues. The CDR3 nucleotides read TGTGCCGGCAGCCTAAACGGAGTCCGCACAGATACGCAGTATTTT. Residues: CAGSLNGVRTDTQYF.

CDR3 in DNA: TGCAGTGCTAGAGATATTCCGGGGGCCCAAAACATTCAGTACTTC. Its translation is CSARDIPGAQNIQYF. The chain couples TRBV20-1 to TRBJ2-4; D is possibly TRBD1 or TRBD2 (6 bases each). The CDR3 extends over 15 amino acids. V was cut by 0 bases and J by 5 bases, with 14 bases left in between. CDR1 and CDR2 from the germline V gene are DFQATT and SNEGSKA (reference sequence).

A remark on this clonotype: At one of its ends the junction is not consistent with the germline gene, which may arise from a read error. The rearrangement joins TRBV4-1 to TRBJ1-1; 7 nucleotides agree with TRBD1. CDR1 is MGHRA and CDR2 is YSYEKL in the germline V gene. The length of the CDR3 is 14 residues. The CDR3 sequence is CASSTRDRDGEAFF. Written as DNA, the CDR3 is TGTGCCAGCAGCACTCGAGACAGGGATGGTGAAGCTTTCTTT.

The chain couples TRBV18 to TRBJ2-1; D perhaps matches TRBD2 (6 bases). Germline loops: CDR1 KGHSH, CDR2 LQKENI. Trimming left V 6 bases short and J 1 base short, with 19 bases between. The CDR3 is 17 residues long. For the CDR3, the DNA is TGTGCCAGCTCGTTCAGGGTAGCGGACAAATCCTACAATGAGCAGTTCTTC. The encoded protein is CASSFRVADKSYNEQFF.

This clonotype has only a few counts. The chain couples TRBV3-1 to TRBJ2-1; 7 positions agree with TRBD1. Germline CDR1 and CDR2: LGHDT and YNNKEL (reference sequence). The CDR3 spans 19 residues. V was clipped by 1 base and J by 0 bases; unmatched bases: 12. CDR3 sequence reads: CASSQGGSTGVSSYNEQFF. The CDR3 nucleotides read TGTGCCAGCAGCCAAGGGGGGAGTACAGGGGTTAGCTCCTACAATGAGCAGTTCTTC.

This clonotype showed up many times. The chain uses TRBV5-4 and TRBJ1-6; the D gene is possibly TRBD1 (6 bases). The CDR3 loop spans 15 amino acids. In germline, CDR1 is SGHNT, CDR2 YYREEE (reference sequence). Trimming took 4 bases from V and 7 from J, leaving 15 bases between them. The CDR3, as DNA: TGTGCCAGCAGCCCTACCGGGACACCCAATTCACCCCTCCACTTT. Translating it yields CASSPTGTPNSPLHF.

The chain uses TRBV6-1 and TRBJ1-1; 10 positions match TRBD1. The CDR3 runs to 15 residues. CDR1 MNHNS and CDR2 SASEGT come from the germline V gene. With V trimmed by 4 bases and J by 4 bases, 6 bases remained unmatched. The DNA of the CDR3 is TGTGCCAGCAGTGCCTGGACAGGGGGAGGCACTGAAGCTTTCTTT. Translated, it gives CASSAWTGGGTEAFF.

This clonotype was seen repeatedly, ten times or more. The chain is built from TRBV4-3 and TRBJ2-7; D assignment may be TRBD1 or TRBD2 (5 bases each). In germline, CDR1 is LGHNA, CDR2 YSLEER. The CDR3 runs to 17 residues. Trimming took off 0 bases at V and 2 bases at J, with 17 bases between the two ends. The CDR3 DNA is TGCGCCAGCAGCCAAGATCCTCGAACGGGACGGCCCTACGAGCAGTACTTC. It encodes CASSQDPRTGRPYEQYF.

This clonotype has ten or more counts. CDR3 DNA sequence: TGTGCCACAACTCCGCCGGGGGGGTACTACGAGCAGTACTTC. It codes for CATTPPGGYYEQYF. The V gene is TRBV6-1, the J gene TRBJ2-7, with TRBD2 identical over 8 bases. The CDR3 has 14 residues. V shed 10 bases, J shed 3 bases, and the junction held 11 bases outside the gene matches. In germline, CDR1 is MNHNS, CDR2 SASEGT.

Ten or more counts support this clonotype. CDR3 sequence reads: CASSQDRGGHYGYTF. CDR3 nucleotides: TGTGCCAGCAGCCAAGACCGTGGAGGCCACTATGGCTACACCTTC. The V gene is TRBV14, the J gene TRBJ1-2, with D uncertain. The V end lost 0 bases, the J end lost 3 bases, and 11 bases lay between the germline ends. Germline V gives CDR1 SGHDN, CDR2 FVKESK. The CDR3 is made up of 15 amino acids.

This clonotype turned up a few times. The chain employs TRBV6-2 or TRBV6-3 and TRBJ2-7, with D unresolved. The CDR3 covers 15 residues. The V and J ends lost 0 bases and 0 bases respectively, with 9 bases between them. Germline values: CDR1 MNHEY, CDR2 SVGEGT. The CDR3 DNA sequence: TGTGCCAGCAGTTACTCGAGACTGATCTCCTACGAGCAGTACTTC. Residues: CASSYSRLISYEQYF.

This clonotype came up many times. Sequence at one end of the junction differs from germline and may be a read error. The gene calls are TRBV7-3 and TRBJ2-1, with 7 nucleotides matching TRBD1. The germline CDR1 and CDR2 sequences are SGHTA and FQGTGA. CDR3 length: 15 amino acids. CDR3 sequence: CASTLQGTSYNEQFF. In nucleotides, the CDR3 is TGTGCCAGCACCTTACAGGGGACGTCCTACAATGAGCAGTTCTTC.

This clonotype showed up many times. V usage is TRBV28 and J usage is TRBJ2-1, with TRBD1 matching over 9 bases. The V segment lost 1 base and the J segment 9 bases; nucleotides outside the gene matches: 7. The CDR3 has 15 amino acids. CDR1 and CDR2 (germline): MDHEN, SYDVKM. DNA for the CDR3: TGTGCCAGCAGTTTATTTCGGGGACAGGGTCGTGAGCAGTTCTTC. Translated: CASSLFRGQGREQFF.

This clonotype has a count of ten or more. The chain combines TRBV7-6 with TRBJ2-1, with TRBD2 matching 9 bases. CDR1 is SGHVS and CDR2 is FNYEAQ in the germline V gene. CDR3 length equals 16 residues. V lost 2 bases to trimming and J lost 3 bases; unmatched junction nucleotides: 5. CDR3 nucleotide sequence: TGTGCCAGCAGCTTATACGGCGGGGGGGTCTACAATGAGCAGTTCTTC. Residues: CASSLYGGGVYNEQFF.

This clonotype appeared a few times. The V and J genes are TRBV7-9 and TRBJ1-6; 7 nucleotides align to TRBD1. Trimming removed 3 bases from V and 6 bases from J; junction bases left unmatched: 14. Germline V gene lookup returns CDR1 SEHNR and CDR2 FQNEAQ (reference sequence). The CDR3 is made up of 18 amino acids. In DNA form, the CDR3 reads TGTGCCAGCAGCTTCGGCAGGGGGTCGGTGGAAAGTAATTCACCCCTCCACTTT. Encoded protein: CASSFGRGSVESNSPLHF.

This clonotype came up many times. This chain joins TRBV7-2 and TRBJ1-1; maybe TRBD1 (6 bases). The CDR3 sequence is 13 residues long. Germline V CDR1 and CDR2: SGHTA, FQGNSA. The V gene lost 5 bases and the J gene lost 5 bases, with 12 bases spanning the gap. For the CDR3, the DNA is TGTGCCAGCAGCGCACAGGGTGGGACTGAAGCTTTCTTT. Its translation: CASSAQGGTEAFF.

The CDR3, as DNA: TGTGCCAGTAGTGACCGGGACAGGGGTCTGCCCCAGCATTTT. Translating gives CASSDRDRGLPQHF. This chain links TRBV19 with TRBJ1-5; TRBD1 agrees at 10 bases. The CDR3 is made up of 14 amino acids. Germline CDR1 and CDR2: LNHDA and SQIVND (reference sequence). The ends lost 5 bases at V and 9 bases at J; junction bases unmatched: 7.

The sample holds a few counts of this clonotype. The V gene is TRBV11-2, the J gene TRBJ2-1; 12 nucleotides align to TRBD2. V lost 2 bases, J lost 7 bases, and 6 bases stayed unmatched. CDR3 size: 16 residues. CDR1 SGHAT and CDR2 FQNNGV come from the germline V gene. The CDR3 loop is CASSLLAGGLWNEQFF. For the CDR3, the DNA is TGTGCCAGCAGCTTACTAGCGGGGGGGCTGTGGAATGAGCAGTTCTTC.

This chain connects TRBV20-1 to TRBJ1-2; 9 nucleotides agree with TRBD1. V was clipped by 4 bases and J by 2 bases; unmatched bases: 2. There are 13 residues in the CDR3. In germline, CDR1 is DFQATT, CDR2 SNEGSKA (reference sequence). CDR3 DNA sequence: TGCAGTGCTACCGGGACAGGGAACTATGGCTACACCTTC. It codes for CSATGTGNYGYTF.

On this clonotype itself: This may come from a read error, since a much larger clone is one base off. CDR3 amino acids: CASSGDRGHGYTF. CDR3 nucleotides: TGTGCCAGCAGCGGGGACAGGGGGCATGGCTACACCTTC. The chain combines TRBV7-1 with TRBJ1-2, with 12 bases aligning to TRBD1. TRBV7-1 has ORF status, its function being uncertain. Trimming at V came to 5 bases and at J to 6 bases, leaving 1 base not matched to a gene. The CDR3 has 13 amino acids.